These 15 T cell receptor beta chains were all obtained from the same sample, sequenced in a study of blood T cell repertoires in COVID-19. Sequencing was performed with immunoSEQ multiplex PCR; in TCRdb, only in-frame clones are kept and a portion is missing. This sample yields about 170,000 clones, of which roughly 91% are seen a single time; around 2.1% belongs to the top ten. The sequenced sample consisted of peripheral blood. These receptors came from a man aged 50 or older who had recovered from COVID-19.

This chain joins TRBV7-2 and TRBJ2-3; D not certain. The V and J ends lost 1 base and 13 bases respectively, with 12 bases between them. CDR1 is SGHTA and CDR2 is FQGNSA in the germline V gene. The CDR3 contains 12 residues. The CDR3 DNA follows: TGTGCCAGCAGCTTAGATTCTGGCGGCGAGTATTTT. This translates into CASSLDSGGEYF.

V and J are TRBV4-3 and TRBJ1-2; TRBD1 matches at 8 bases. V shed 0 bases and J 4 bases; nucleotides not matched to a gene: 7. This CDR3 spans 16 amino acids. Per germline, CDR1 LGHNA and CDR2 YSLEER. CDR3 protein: CASSQDGQGAVYGYTF. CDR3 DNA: TGCGCCAGCAGCCAAGATGGTCAGGGGGCTGTCTATGGCTACACCTTC.

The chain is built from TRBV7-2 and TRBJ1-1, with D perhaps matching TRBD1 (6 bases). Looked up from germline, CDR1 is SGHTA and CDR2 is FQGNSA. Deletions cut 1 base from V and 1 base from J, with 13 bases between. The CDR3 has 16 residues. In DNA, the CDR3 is TGTGCCAGCAGCTTAGACGGGGGGCGAGGGAACACTGAAGCTTTCTTT. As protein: CASSLDGGRGNTEAFF.

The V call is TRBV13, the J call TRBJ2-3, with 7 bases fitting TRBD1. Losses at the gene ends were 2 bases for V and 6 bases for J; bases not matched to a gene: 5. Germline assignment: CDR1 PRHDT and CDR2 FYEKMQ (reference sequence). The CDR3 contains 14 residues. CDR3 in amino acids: CASSLRGGPDTQYF. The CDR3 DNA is TGTGCCAGCAGCTTACGAGGGGGCCCCGATACGCAGTATTTT.

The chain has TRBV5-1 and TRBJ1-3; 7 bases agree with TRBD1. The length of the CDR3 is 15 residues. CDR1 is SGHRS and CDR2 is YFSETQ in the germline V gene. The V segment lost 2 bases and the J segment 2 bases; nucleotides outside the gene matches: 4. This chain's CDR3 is CASSLDDRAGNTIYF. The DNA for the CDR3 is TGCGCCAGCAGCTTAGACGACAGGGCTGGAAACACCATATATTTT.

The CDR3 coding sequence is TGTGCCAGCAGCCCAGGGGATTGGAGCACAGATACGCAGTATTTT. Translating gives CASSPGDWSTDTQYF. The V call is TRBV7-3, the J call TRBJ2-3; D possibly corresponds to TRBD1 (6 bases). Germline assignment: CDR1 SGHTA and CDR2 FQGTGA. The V gene lost 5 bases and the J gene lost 0 bases, with 12 bases spanning the gap. There are 15 residues in the CDR3.

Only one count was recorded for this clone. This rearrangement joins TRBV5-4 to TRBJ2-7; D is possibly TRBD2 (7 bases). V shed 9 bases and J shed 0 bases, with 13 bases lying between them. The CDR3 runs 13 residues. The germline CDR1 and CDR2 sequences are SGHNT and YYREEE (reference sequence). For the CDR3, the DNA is TGTGCCACTTCAAGGGGGGGCTCCTACGAGCAGTACTTC. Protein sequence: CATSRGGSYEQYF.

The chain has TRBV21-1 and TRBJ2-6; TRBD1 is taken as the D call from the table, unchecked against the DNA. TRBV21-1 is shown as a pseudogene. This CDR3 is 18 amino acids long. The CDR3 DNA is TGTGCCACCCCTCTCCCGGGACAGGAGAACTCTGGGGCCAACGTCCTGACTTTC. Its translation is CATPLPGQENSGANVLTF.

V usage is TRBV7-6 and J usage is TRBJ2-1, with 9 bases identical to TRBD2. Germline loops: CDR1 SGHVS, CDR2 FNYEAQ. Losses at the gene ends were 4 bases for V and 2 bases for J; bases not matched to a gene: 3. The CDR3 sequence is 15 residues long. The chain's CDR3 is CASSSLAGAYNEQFF. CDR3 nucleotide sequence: TGTGCCAGCAGCTCGTTAGCGGGAGCCTACAATGAGCAGTTCTTC.

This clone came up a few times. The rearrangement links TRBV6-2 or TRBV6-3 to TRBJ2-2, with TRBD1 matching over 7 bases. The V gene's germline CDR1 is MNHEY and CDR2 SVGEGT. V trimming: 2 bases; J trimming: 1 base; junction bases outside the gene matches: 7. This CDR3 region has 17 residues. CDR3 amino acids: CASSYRSGTENTGELFF. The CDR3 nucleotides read TGTGCCAGCAGTTACCGCTCCGGGACAGAGAACACCGGGGAGCTGTTTTTT.

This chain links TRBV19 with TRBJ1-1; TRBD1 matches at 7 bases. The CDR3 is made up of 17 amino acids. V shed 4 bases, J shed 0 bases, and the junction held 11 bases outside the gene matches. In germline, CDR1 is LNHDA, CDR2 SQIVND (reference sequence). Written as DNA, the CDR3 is TGTGCCAGTAGTACCGGACAGGCTTTTAGCGTGAACACTGAAGCTTTCTTT. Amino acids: CASSTGQAFSVNTEAFF.

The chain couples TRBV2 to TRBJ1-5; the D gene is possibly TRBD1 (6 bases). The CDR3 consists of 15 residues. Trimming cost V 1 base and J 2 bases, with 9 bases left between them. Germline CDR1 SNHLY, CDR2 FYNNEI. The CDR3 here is CASSEGHRGNQPQHF. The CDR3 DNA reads TGTGCCAGCAGTGAAGGGCACAGGGGCAATCAGCCCCAGCATTTT. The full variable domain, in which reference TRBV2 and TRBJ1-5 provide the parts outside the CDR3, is EPEVTQTPSHQVTQMGQEVILRCVPISNHLYFYWYRQILGQKVEFLVSFYNNEISEKSEIFDDQFSVERPDGSNFTLKIRSTKLEDSAMYFCASSEGHRGNQPQHFGDGTRLSIL.

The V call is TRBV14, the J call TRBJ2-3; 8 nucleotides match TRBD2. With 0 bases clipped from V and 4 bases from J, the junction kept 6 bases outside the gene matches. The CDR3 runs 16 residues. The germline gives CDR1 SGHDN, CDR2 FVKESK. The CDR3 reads CASSQDHGGGADTQYF. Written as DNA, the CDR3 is TGTGCCAGCAGCCAAGATCACGGGGGGGGAGCAGATACGCAGTATTTT. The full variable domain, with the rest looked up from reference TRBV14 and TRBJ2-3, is EAGVTQFPSHSVIEKGQTVTLRCDPISGHDNLYWYRRVMGKEIKFLLHFVKESKQDESGMPNNRFLAERTGGTYSTLKVQPAELEDSGVYFCASSQDHGGGADTQYFGPGTRLTVL.

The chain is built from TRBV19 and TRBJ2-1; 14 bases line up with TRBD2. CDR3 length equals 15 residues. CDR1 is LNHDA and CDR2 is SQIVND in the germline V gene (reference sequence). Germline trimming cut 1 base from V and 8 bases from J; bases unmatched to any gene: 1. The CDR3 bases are TGTGCCAGTAGTATAGGGGGACTAGCGGGAGATGAGCAGTTCTTC. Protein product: CASSIGGLAGDEQFF.

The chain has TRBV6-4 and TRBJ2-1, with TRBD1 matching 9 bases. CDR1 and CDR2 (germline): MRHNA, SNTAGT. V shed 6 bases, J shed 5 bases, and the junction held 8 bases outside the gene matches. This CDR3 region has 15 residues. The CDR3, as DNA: TGTGCCAGCAGGAAAACAGGGGGCTCAGACAATGAGCAGTTCTTC. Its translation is CASRKTGGSDNEQFF.